One and the same sample provided the 18 T cell receptor beta chains below, sequenced in a study of Ad26.COV2.S vaccination and SARS-CoV-2 variants. Treatment reported: roughly 18 received Ad26.COV2.S at low or high dose, single or two shots; 5 received placebo; per-sample allocation not given. Specimen acquisition occurred on day 63 following the initial vaccine or placebo injection. Here immunoSEQ multiplex PCR was the method, and the copy in TCRdb shows in-frame clones only, minus some. Of roughly 390,000 clones listed, approximately 91% were seen once; the top ten hold 3.5%. The starting material was peripheral blood, obtained in a trial of Ad26.COV2.S vaccine versus placebo. These receptors came from a person between 18 and 60 years old who received the Ad26.COV2.S COVID-19 vaccine or a placebo.

This clone was counted only a few times. At one boundary the junction diverges from the germline segment, which might be a read error. The identical CDR3 is also encoded by other nucleotide sequences in the sample. V usage is TRBV2 and J usage is TRBJ1-1; no clear D gene. This CDR3 has 13 residues. In germline, CDR1 is SNHLY, CDR2 FYNNEI. Here the CDR3 reads CASSEAGNTEAFF. As DNA, the CDR3 is TGTGCCAGCAGCGAAGCGGGGAACACTGAAGCTTTCTTT.

About this clone: The same CDR3 is also encoded by other DNA sequences in this sample. The chain carries TRBV3-1 (or the pseudogene TRBV3-2) and TRBJ1-2; unclear D gene. The CDR3 is made up of 15 amino acids. V lost 0 bases, J lost 2 bases, and 10 bases lay in between. Per the germline V gene, CDR1 is LGHDT and CDR2 is YNNKEL (reference sequence). The chain's CDR3 is CASSQEGGSNYGYTF. The CDR3 coding sequence is TGTGCCAGCAGCCAAGAAGGCGGCTCCAACTATGGCTACACCTTC.

The CDR3: CASSSPWADTQYF. In DNA, the CDR3 is TGTGCCAGCAGCTCCCCATGGGCAGATACGCAGTATTTT. The rearrangement uses TRBV11-2 and TRBJ2-3; D not certain. CDR3 size: 13 residues. V dropped 4 bases and J dropped 4 bases, with 9 bases sitting between them. CDR1 and CDR2 from the germline V gene are SGHAT and FQNNGV.

Points on this clone: Other DNA variants within this sample encode the same CDR3. The chain employs TRBV6-4 and TRBJ2-2, with D tentatively TRBD2 (6 bases). The CDR3 consists of 14 residues. V lost 0 bases to trimming and J lost 5 bases, with 7 bases between them. Germline assignment: CDR1 MRHNA and CDR2 SNTAGT. This chain's CDR3 is CASSDSGGTGELFF. CDR3 nucleotide sequence: TGTGCCAGCAGTGACTCCGGAGGGACCGGGGAGCTGTTTTTT.

The CDR3 DNA reads TGTGCCAGCAGCTCCCTTGACAGCTATACCTATAATTCACCCCTCCACTTT. Amino acid sequence: CASSSLDSYTYNSPLHF. The J gene is TRBJ1-6, the V gene TRBV5-6; possible D gene TRBD1, 5 bases. CDR3 length equals 17 residues. Trimming removed 3 bases from V and 2 bases from J, with 15 bases in between. Germline V gene sequence: CDR1 SGHDT, CDR2 YYEEEE.

This clone was seen a handful of times. The chain couples TRBV27 to TRBJ1-6; D unclear. This CDR3 spans 13 amino acids. V was clipped by 2 bases and J by 7 bases, with 6 bases between them. Germline V gene lookup returns CDR1 MNHEY and CDR2 SMNVEV (reference sequence). The CDR3 DNA is TGTGCCAGCAGTTTACAGGAGAATTCACCCCTCCACTTT. As protein: CASSLQENSPLHF.

This chain connects TRBV4-1 to TRBJ1-2, with D unclear. The CDR3 is 17 residues long. CDR1 MGHRA and CDR2 YSYEKL come from the germline V gene. The V end lost 2 bases, the J end lost 4 bases, and 20 bases lay between the germline ends. CDR3 nucleotides: TGCGCCAGCAGCCAACCCATGGAATCATTGGGCAGCTATGGCTACACCTTC. It specifies CASSQPMESLGSYGYTF.

The chain couples TRBV3-1 (or the pseudogene TRBV3-2) to TRBJ2-1; D ambiguous. Trimming took off 2 bases at V and 9 bases at J, with 8 bases between the two ends. Germline CDR1 is LGHDT and CDR2 is YNNKEL (reference sequence). This CDR3 region has 12 residues. Here the CDR3 reads CASSQSVGEQFF. The CDR3 nucleotides read TGTGCCAGCAGCCAATCTGTGGGTGAGCAGTTCTTC.

The chain combines TRBV14 with TRBJ1-4; weak D call: TRBD1 (5 bases). V lost 0 bases and J 8 bases, leaving 13 bases between the germline ends. Germline lookup yields CDR1 SGHDN and CDR2 FVKESK. The CDR3 extends over 15 amino acids. The CDR3 sequence: CASSQDRWGREKLFF. Here the CDR3 DNA reads TGTGCCAGCAGCCAAGATCGGTGGGGCAGGGAAAAACTGTTTTTT.

V is TRBV5-4 and J is TRBJ2-2; D is unresolved. Per the germline V gene, CDR1 is SGHNT and CDR2 is YYREEE (reference sequence). This CDR3 has 11 amino acids. The V and J ends lost 2 bases and 6 bases respectively, with 2 bases between them. DNA for the CDR3: TGTGCCAGCAGCTTAGCCGGGGAGCTGTTTTTT. Encoded protein: CASSLAGELFF.

The gene calls are TRBV5-8 and TRBJ2-2; 10 bases are a match to TRBD1. V was clipped by 6 bases and J by 9 bases; unmatched bases: 17. The germline V gene encodes CDR1 SGHTS and CDR2 YDEGEE. This CDR3 contains 17 residues. The CDR3 region has the DNA TGTGCCAGCACAGGACAGGGGGGAGGATGGAGCCGAAGGGAGCTGTTTTTT. Protein: CASTGQGGGWSRRELFF.

This sequence joins TRBV5-6 and TRBJ2-7, with TRBD1 matching over 12 bases. This CDR3 has 14 residues. The V and J ends lost 2 bases and 5 bases, in that order; junction bases with no gene match: 2. Germline CDR1 is SGHDT and CDR2 is YYEEEE. CDR3 DNA sequence: TGTGCCAGCAGCTTTGGGACAGGGGGCCACGAGCAGTACTTC. Residues: CASSFGTGGHEQYF.

The chain links TRBV4-1 to TRBJ2-5; D is tentatively TRBD1 or TRBD2 (5 bases each). The V gene's germline CDR1 is MGHRA and CDR2 YSYEKL. V was pared by 4 bases and J by 5 bases, with 17 bases between. The CDR3 contains 15 residues. The CDR3 spells CASSPEGRDGETQYF. The CDR3 DNA follows: TGCGCCAGCAGCCCAGAGGGCAGGGATGGGGAGACCCAGTACTTC.

This clone showed up just a few times. The rearrangement joins TRBV7-8 to TRBJ2-7; D not resolved. Germline V gene lookup returns CDR1 SGHVS and CDR2 FQNEAQ. This CDR3 has 13 residues. Trimming left V 5 bases short and J 2 bases short, with 10 bases between. The CDR3 spells CASSQYTAYEQYF. The CDR3 region has the DNA TGTGCCAGCAGCCAATACACAGCCTACGAGCAGTACTTC.

The rearrangement joins TRBV7-2 to TRBJ2-3; 9 bases align to TRBD2. This CDR3 comprises 18 residues. CDR1 is SGHTA, CDR2 FQGNSA, per germline. The V segment lost 1 base and the J segment 0 bases; nucleotides outside the gene matches: 8. CDR3 sequence reads: CASSLGGGGLRSTDTQYF. CDR3 DNA: TGTGCCAGCAGCTTAGGCGGGGGGGGATTGCGTAGCACAGATACGCAGTATTTT.

The genes are TRBV5-8 and TRBJ2-4; D gene unclear. V shed 2 bases and J shed 6 bases, with 9 bases lying between them. The CDR3 has 13 amino acids. Germline V gene lookup returns CDR1 SGHTS and CDR2 YDEGEE. The CDR3 nucleotides read TGTGCCAGCAGCTTTTCATCCGCAAACATTCAGTACTTC. Its protein is CASSFSSANIQYF.

This clone was seen just once. This chain joins TRBV19 and TRBJ1-5; D is ambiguous. The V gene's germline CDR1 is LNHDA and CDR2 SQIVND (reference sequence). The CDR3 is made up of 14 amino acids. Trimming removed 2 bases at V and 6 bases at J, with 11 bases between. The CDR3 DNA reads as TGTGCCAGTAGTATAAGGCTCGCGTTTCAGCCCCAGCATTTT. Translating it yields CASSIRLAFQPQHF. The full variable domain, its missing parts supplied by reference TRBV19 and TRBJ1-5, is DGGITQSPKYLFRKEGQNVTLSCEQNLNHDAMYWYRQDPGQGLRLIYYSQIVNDFQKGDIAEGYSVSREKKESFPLTVTSAQKNPTAFYLCASSIRLAFQPQHFGDGTRLSIL.

The chain uses TRBV5-4 and TRBJ2-3; TRBD2 agrees at 7 bases. With 0 bases clipped from V and 8 bases from J, the junction kept 6 bases outside the gene matches. This CDR3 is built from 14 residues. CDR1 SGHNT and CDR2 YYREEE come from the germline V gene (reference sequence). The CDR3 loop is CASSLAHRGSTQYF. CDR3 DNA: TGTGCCAGCAGCTTGGCTCACCGCGGGAGTACGCAGTATTTT.